Each of the 7 T cell receptor beta chains below was sequenced from the same sample in a study of cytomegalovirus exposure and HLA in healthy donors. Primers for the PCR totalled 60 Vbeta and 13 Jbeta. Clones were read by immunoSEQ multiplex PCR, and TCRdb kept only the in-frame ones, dropping some. Of 110,000 to 150,000 clones listed, around 76% were seen once; the top ten hold 2.8%. Sequenced sample: PBMCs. The receptors here all came from a male donor in good health and CMV-seronegative.

J is TRBJ2-7 and V is TRBV25-1; 7 bases are a match to TRBD2. V lost 6 bases to trimming and J lost 3 bases; unmatched junction nucleotides: 17. Germline V gene sequence: CDR1 MGHDK, CDR2 SYGVNS. The CDR3 contains 17 residues. The CDR3 spells CASSPRLSGTKDYEQYF. CDR3 sequence (DNA): TGTGCCAGCAGCCCCAGGTTGAGCGGGACGAAGGACTACGAGCAGTACTTC.

The V call is TRBV7-9, the J call TRBJ1-6; D not certain. Trimming pared 5 bases from V and 8 bases from J, leaving 13 bases between. The CDR3 spans 14 residues. Looked up from germline, CDR1 is SEHNR and CDR2 is FQNEAQ (reference sequence). The CDR3 spells CASSPGMGYSPLHF. The CDR3 region has the DNA TGTGCCAGCAGCCCTGGAATGGGCTATTCACCCCTCCACTTT.

This clone was counted a single time. The rearrangement joins TRBV2 to TRBJ2-7, with 14 bases fitting TRBD2. The V segment lost 8 bases and the J segment 6 bases; nucleotides outside the gene matches: 6. Per germline, CDR1 SNHLY and CDR2 FYNNEI. The CDR3 covers 14 residues. CDR3 amino acids: CASQFGTSGSEQYF. The CDR3 coding sequence is TGTGCCAGCCAGTTCGGGACTAGCGGGAGCGAGCAGTACTTC.

The chain couples TRBV5-1 to TRBJ2-1; 9 positions agree with TRBD1. The J segment lost 1 base and the V segment lost 4 bases, leaving 3 bases of the junction unmatched. This CDR3 has 15 residues. CDR1 and CDR2 (germline): SGHRS, YFSETQ. The CDR3 DNA sequence: TGCGCCAGCAGCGCGGACAGGGGATCCTACAATGAGCAGTTCTTC. Its translation: CASSADRGSYNEQFF.

The chain uses TRBV25-1 and TRBJ2-5; 8 nucleotides agree with TRBD2. CDR1 and CDR2 from the germline V gene are MGHDK and SYGVNS. The CDR3 sequence is 16 residues long. J was trimmed by 5 bases and V by 1 base; bases with no gene match: 9. The CDR3 sequence is CASSESLGGRMETQYF. DNA of the CDR3: TGTGCCAGCAGTGAATCCCTGGGCGGGAGGATGGAGACCCAGTACTTC.

The CDR3 region has the DNA TGCGCCAGCAGCCAAGATGCCCCAGGGCATCCTTACAATGAGCAGTTCTTC. Protein sequence: CASSQDAPGHPYNEQFF. The chain links TRBV4-3 to TRBJ2-1; perhaps TRBD1 as D (5 bases). This CDR3 has 17 amino acids. V was cut by 0 bases and J by 4 bases, with 16 bases left in between. The germline V gene encodes CDR1 LGHNA and CDR2 YSLEER.

The rearrangement links TRBV6-5 to TRBJ1-5; a possible D gene is TRBD1 (5 bases). The germline gives CDR1 MNHEY, CDR2 SVGAGI. V dropped 0 bases and J dropped 7 bases, with 7 bases sitting between them. This CDR3 has 13 residues. The CDR3 spells CASSYSGHQPQHF. The CDR3 bases are TGTGCCAGCAGTTACTCCGGACACCAGCCCCAGCATTTT.